This section outlines one T cell receptor beta chain sequence together with its context. Its antigen is currently unknown. After re-calling the 5' RACE reads, TCRdb lists one entry per CDR3 protein, DNA absent. This sample's table has a few hundred thousand distinct CDR3 sequences. CDR1 and CDR2 (germline): DFQATT, SNEGSKA (reference sequence). The CDR3 totals 14 residues. The data were obtained in a study of T cells expressing NK-cell markers. The wider study: Each TCR beta repertoire originated in sorted T cells that were CD3+CD56+NKG2C+, CD3+CD56+NKG2C- or CD3+CD56-NKG2C+. The study, taken as a whole, reports: The CD3+CD56-NKG2C+ fraction of several donors was also led by these clonotypes. The dominant NKG2C+ clonotypes represented about 1.0-7.5% of CD8+ T cells in six donors.

Sample: blood T cells: a sorted CD56 or NKG2C T cell subset, CD4+ or CD8+ T cells, or bulk PBMC T cells (not recorded which). The chain links TRBV20-1 to TRBJ2-1; TCRdb gives TRBD2 as the D gene, but with no DNA this cannot be confirmed. The sequence was collected from a man between 18 and 69 years old in good health. The CDR3 loop is CSARQAGIYNEQFF.